This entry lists 23 T cell receptor beta chains sequenced from one sample in a study of T-cell memory formation after mild COVID-19. A single record per CDR3 protein comes from TCRdb applying MiXCR to the 5' RACE reads. The sample consists of 340,000 or so distinct CDR3 sequences, 10% to 15% of them appearing once. Material: PBMCs or a T cell subset sorted from them (not recorded which). Receptor source: a man between 18 and 29 years old who had mild COVID-19 (a few samples of this study predate the infection). Cell type and time point are not known.

V is TRBV11-2 and J is TRBJ1-5; D is unresolved. The CDR3 has 16 amino acids. Germline CDR1 reads SGHAT; CDR2 reads FQNNGV. V was trimmed by 4 bases and J by 0 bases, leaving 13 bases between them. CDR3 nucleotides: TGTGCCAGCAGCTCATTAAAGGACGCTAGCAATCAGCCCCAGCATTTT. Translation gives CASSSLKDASNQPQHF. Combining the CDR3 with reference TRBV11-2 and TRBJ1-5 gives the whole variable domain EAGVAQSPRYKIIEKRQSVAFWCNPISGHATLYWYQQILGQGPKLLIQFQNNGVVDDSQLPKDRFSAERLKGVDSTLKIQPAKLEDSAVYLCASSSLKDASNQPQHFGDGTRLSIL.

The chain couples TRBV3-1 to TRBJ2-5, with no clear D. The V end was cut by 10 bases, the J end by 0 bases, with 12 bases between. This CDR3 is built from 13 residues. Germline lookup yields CDR1 LGHDT and CDR2 YNNKEL (reference sequence). This CDR3 is CATTGTDQETQYF. In nucleotides, the CDR3 is TGTGCCACCACCGGAACAGACCAAGAGACCCAGTACTTC.

This clonotype was seen many times. The rearrangement joins TRBV5-1 to TRBJ2-5, with 11 positions matching TRBD1. This CDR3 is 14 amino acids long. Per germline, CDR1 SGHRS and CDR2 YFSETQ. Trimming took 4 bases from V and 3 from J; bases not matched to a gene: 2. The CDR3: CASSGTGGKETQYF. The DNA of the CDR3 is TGCGCCAGCAGCGGGACAGGGGGGAAAGAGACCCAGTACTTC. The full variable domain, its missing parts supplied by reference TRBV5-1 and TRBJ2-5, is KAGVTQTPRYLIKTRGQQVTLSCSPISGHRSVSWYQQTPGQGLQFLFEYFSETQRNKGNFPGRFSGRQFSNSRSEMNVSTLELGDSALYLCASSGTGGKETQYFGPGTRLLVL.

This clonotype has at least ten counts. The chain employs TRBV20-1 and TRBJ1-5, with D possibly TRBD1 on 6 matching bases. The CDR3 covers 15 residues. Germline V gives CDR1 DFQATT, CDR2 SNEGSKA (reference sequence). V shed 6 bases and J shed 0 bases, with 15 bases lying between them. Here the CDR3 DNA reads TGCAGTGCCACTCGGGGACATGTTAGCAATCAGCCCCAGCATTTT. Amino acids: CSATRGHVSNQPQHF.

This clonotype was detected many times. The rearrangement joins TRBV5-1 to TRBJ2-7, with 10 nucleotides matching TRBD2. The CDR3 length is 14 residues. With V trimmed by 4 bases and J by 4 bases, 5 bases remained unmatched. Germline values: CDR1 SGHRS, CDR2 YFSETQ. In DNA, the CDR3 is TGCGCCAGCAGCGAAGCGGGGGGGCCGTACGAGCAGTACTTC. Translating it yields CASSEAGGPYEQYF. Full variable domain (rest looked up from reference TRBV5-1 and TRBJ2-7): KAGVTQTPRYLIKTRGQQVTLSCSPISGHRSVSWYQQTPGQGLQFLFEYFSETQRNKGNFPGRFSGRQFSNSRSEMNVSTLELGDSALYLCASSEAGGPYEQYFGPGTRLTVT.

This clonotype came up a few times. The chain recombines TRBV4-1 with TRBJ2-2; the D call may be TRBD1 or TRBD2 (5 bases each). V gave up 3 bases and J gave up 0 bases, with 20 bases separating them. The CDR3 runs 19 residues. Germline V gene sequence: CDR1 MGHRA, CDR2 YSYEKL. CDR3 in DNA: TGCGCCAGCAGCCATCGCATACGAGGGACGGGGACGAACACCGGGGAGCTGTTTTTT. It encodes CASSHRIRGTGTNTGELFF.

On this clonotype: Being one base from a much bigger clone, this may be a read error. V and J are TRBV7-9 and TRBJ1-2, with D possibly being TRBD1 (6 bases). V gave up 5 bases and J gave up 2 bases, with 9 bases separating them. The CDR3 spans 13 residues. Looked up from germline, CDR1 is SEHNR and CDR2 is FQNEAQ (reference sequence). The CDR3 DNA follows: TGTGCCAGCAGCGGAGGGGGGAACTATGGCTACACCTTC. It codes for CASSGGGNYGYTF.

The sample holds a few counts of this clonotype. The chain couples TRBV5-1 to TRBJ1-1; possible D gene TRBD1, 5 bases. This CDR3 contains 13 residues. The V gene's germline CDR1 is SGHRS and CDR2 YFSETQ. Trimming cost V 3 bases and J 9 bases, with 15 bases left between them. CDR3 bases: TGCGCCAGCAGCTGGCCCCCGGGGCGCAAAGCTTTCTTT. Protein product: CASSWPPGRKAFF.

This clonotype was counted between two and nine times. The V call is TRBV6-2 or TRBV6-3, the J call TRBJ2-1; D is possibly TRBD1 or TRBD2 (5 bases each). Germline lookup yields CDR1 MNHEY and CDR2 SVGEGT. This CDR3 is built from 14 residues. V shed 8 bases and J shed 6 bases, with 17 bases lying between them. CDR3 coding DNA: TGTGCCAGCTGGCCGGGACCCCCACGCAATGAGCAGTTCTTC. This sequence encodes CASWPGPPRNEQFF.

The chain uses TRBV25-1 and TRBJ1-3; tentative D call: TRBD1 (6 bases). The ends were cut back, 2 bases at V and 4 bases at J, with 9 bases in the middle. This CDR3 region has 14 residues. CDR1 and CDR2 from the germline V gene are MGHDK and SYGVNS. In DNA form, the CDR3 reads TGTGCCAGCAGTGAACAGGGGAGGGGAAACACCATATATTTT. Residues: CASSEQGRGNTIYF.

The chain carries TRBV3-1 and TRBJ1-1; D call uncertain. The CDR3 consists of 16 residues. V was clipped by 4 bases and J by 0 bases, with 15 bases between them. Germline loops: CDR1 LGHDT, CDR2 YNNKEL (reference sequence). CDR3 amino acids: CASSRSYGSMNTEAFF. In nucleotides, the CDR3 is TGTGCCAGCAGCCGCTCCTATGGATCCATGAACACTGAAGCTTTCTTT.

This chain links TRBV6-2 or TRBV6-3 with TRBJ2-2, with 7 bases matching TRBD1. Germline lookup yields CDR1 MNHEY and CDR2 SVGEGT. The length of the CDR3 is 17 residues. Losses at the gene ends were 4 bases for V and 3 bases for J; bases not matched to a gene: 11. CDR3 nucleotides: TGTGCCAGCAGTTCCAACCAGGGGGTTCTTTACACCGGGGAGCTGTTTTTT. As protein: CASSSNQGVLYTGELFF.

This clonotype was detected many times. The rearrangement uses TRBV19 and TRBJ1-1, with 7 nucleotides matching TRBD1. There are 16 residues in the CDR3. Per germline, CDR1 LNHDA and CDR2 SQIVND (reference sequence). The junction had 17 bases not matched to a gene; V was cut back by 6 bases and J by 7 bases. CDR3 bases: TGTGCCAGTAGGATCCTCCCGGGACAGACATTCGGTGAAGCTTTCTTT. Its translation is CASRILPGQTFGEAFF.

This clonotype was detected only a few times. The chain uses TRBV12-3 or TRBV12-4 and TRBJ1-5; no clear D gene. With 7 bases removed from V and 1 base from J, the gap between germline ends came to 8 bases. The CDR3 contains 13 residues. The CDR3 region is CASTPSSNQPQHF. The DNA for the CDR3 is TGTGCCAGCACCCCGAGCAGCAATCAGCCCCAGCATTTT.

This clonotype was seen only a few times. The chain joins TRBV6-2 or TRBV6-3 to TRBJ2-1; TRBD1 matches 7 bases. CDR1 MNHEY and CDR2 SVGEGT come from the germline V gene. The CDR3 is 15 amino acids. The ends lost 5 bases at V and 4 bases at J; junction bases unmatched: 8. The CDR3 protein is CASSTPTGMYNEQFF. The CDR3 DNA reads TGTGCCAGCAGTACCCCGACAGGGATGTACAATGAGCAGTTCTTC.

The J gene is TRBJ2-7, the V gene TRBV18, with 9 bases matching TRBD1. Trimming cost V 2 bases and J 1 base; bases outside gene matches: 3. CDR3 length equals 15 residues. Germline loops: CDR1 KGHSH, CDR2 LQKENI. The CDR3 reads CASSPKGTGSYEQYF. The CDR3 bases are TGTGCCAGCTCACCAAAGGGGACAGGGTCCTACGAGCAGTACTTC. Complete variable domain (other parts from reference TRBV18 and TRBJ2-7): NAGVMQNPRHLVRRRGQEARLRCSPMKGHSHVYWYRQLPEEGLKFMVYLQKENIIDESGMPKERFSAEFPKEGPSILRIQQVVRGDSAAYFCASSPKGTGSYEQYFGPGTRLTVT.

This clonotype was picked up a small number of times. The V and J genes are TRBV5-1 and TRBJ2-2, with 10 bases aligning to TRBD1. The CDR3 length is 16 residues. Unmatched junction bases numbered 4, after V lost 0 bases and J lost 5 bases. Germline V gives CDR1 SGHRS, CDR2 YFSETQ. This chain's CDR3 is CASSLAGTGDTGELFF. In nucleotides, the CDR3 is TGCGCCAGCAGCTTGGCCGGGACAGGGGATACCGGGGAGCTGTTTTTT.

This clonotype has a single count. This chain joins TRBV18 and TRBJ2-7; D may be TRBD1 or TRBD2 (5 bases each). The V end lost 4 bases, the J end lost 4 bases, and 14 bases lay between the germline ends. CDR3 size: 14 residues. Germline loops: CDR1 KGHSH, CDR2 LQKENI. The chain's CDR3 is CASSQGRDPYEQYV. CDR3 nucleotides: TGTGCCAGCTCACAGGGGAGAGATCCGTACGAGCAGTACGTC.

This clonotype was seen at least ten times. J is TRBJ2-3 and V is TRBV6-5; unclear D gene. Germline V gene sequence: CDR1 MNHEY, CDR2 SVGAGI. This CDR3 has 16 amino acids. Trimming shortened V by 6 bases and J by 0 bases, and 16 bases separated the two germline ends. The CDR3 DNA reads as TGTGCCAGCAGCCCTATGACTTTAATTAGCACAGATACGCAGTATTTT. Translating gives CASSPMTLISTDTQYF.

This clonotype was seen a few times. CDR3 in amino acids: CASSLGTGSAGELFF. CDR3 nucleotide sequence: TGTGCCAGCAGCTTAGGGACAGGGAGTGCCGGGGAGCTGTTTTTT. The J gene is TRBJ2-2, the V gene TRBV7-8; 8 bases align to TRBD1. With 1 base clipped from V and 6 bases from J, the junction kept 4 bases outside the gene matches. This CDR3 region has 15 residues. Germline values: CDR1 SGHVS, CDR2 FQNEAQ.

CDR3 coding DNA: TGCGCCAGCAGCCCCAGAGGAGGGCCTGGAAACACCATATATTTT. It specifies CASSPRGGPGNTIYF. The chain joins TRBV4-3 to TRBJ1-3; D is unclear. The CDR3 consists of 15 residues. With 4 bases removed from V and 2 bases from J, the gap between germline ends came to 12 bases. Germline V gene lookup returns CDR1 LGHNA and CDR2 YSLEER.

The genes are TRBV5-1 and TRBJ2-1; 7 positions agree with TRBD1. The junction had 11 bases not matched to a gene; V was cut back by 4 bases and J by 4 bases. Per germline, CDR1 SGHRS and CDR2 YFSETQ. This CDR3 spans 16 amino acids. DNA for the CDR3: TGCGCCAGCAGCCCGCGCGACAGGGTGGAGTACAATGAGCAGTTCTTC. Protein product: CASSPRDRVEYNEQFF. The entire variable domain, with the rest obtained from reference TRBV5-1 and TRBJ2-1, is as follows: KAGVTQTPRYLIKTRGQQVTLSCSPISGHRSVSWYQQTPGQGLQFLFEYFSETQRNKGNFPGRFSGRQFSNSRSEMNVSTLELGDSALYLCASSPRDRVEYNEQFFGPGTRLTVL.

This clonotype was detected a few times. The chain uses TRBV19 and TRBJ1-6; no reliable D call. The CDR3 runs to 17 residues. CDR1 and CDR2 (germline): LNHDA, SQIVND (reference sequence). Trimming removed 0 bases at V and 7 bases at J, with 16 bases between. CDR3: CASSIDWVRRVNSPLHF. The CDR3 DNA follows: TGTGCCAGTAGTATAGATTGGGTGCGTCGGGTGAATTCACCCCTCCACTTT.